This T cell receptor (beta chain) originates from a study of blood T cell repertoires in COVID-19. The germline V gene has CDR1 SEHNR and CDR2 FQNEAQ (reference sequence). The CDR3 runs 15 residues. The V and J ends lost 5 bases and 0 bases respectively, with 13 bases between them. Per the authors' pipeline: Scientists estimated how many nucleated cells there were by amplifying reference gene primers. Only in-frame clones appear in the TCRdb table, and some are missing; sequencing was by immunoSEQ multiplex PCR. V and J calls and clone size are copied from that table; D and trimming were computed from the DNA. The sample consists of 68,000 or so clones, about 86% of them appearing once.

The V gene is TRBV7-9, the J gene TRBJ2-5; D possibly corresponds to TRBD1 (5 bases). Sequencing used peripheral blood. This receptor was identified in a man in his fifties or sixties with acute or convalescent COVID-19. CDR3 amino acids: CASSTGPRDQETQYF. The CDR3, as DNA: TGTGCCAGCAGCACAGGTCCTAGAGACCAAGAGACCCAGTACTTC. The variable domain in full, with the rest retrieved from reference TRBV7-9 and TRBJ2-5, is DTGVSQNPRHKITKRGQNVTFRCDPISEHNRLYWYRQTLGQGPEFLTYFQNEAQLEKSRLLSDRFSAERPKGSFSTLEIQRTEQGDSAMYLCASSTGPRDQETQYFGPGTRLLVL.